This T cell receptor (beta chain) is drawn from a study of blood T cell repertoires in COVID-19 (dated by TCRdb to about 2020). Background for the entire study: Samples from collaborators originated in the United States, Italy and Spain and spanned both the acute and convalescent phases of COVID-19. The material from the prospective study consisted of cDNA or gDNA derived from T cells, B-cell-depleted T cells, or PBMCs. HLA class I and class II types, where available, came from metadata supplied by the sample provider rather than from assay-based typing. The repertoires were released in a freely available public database meant as a resource for research on the immune response to SARS-CoV-2. Subjects who had been exposed to COVID-19, were actively infected with it, or had recovered from it provided the deeply sampled blood TCRbeta repertoires that made up the dataset. Nearly every sample came with metadata listing a de-identified subject ID, COVID-19 status, age in years and sex. Samples came from the ongoing ImmuneRACE study (first 160 participants) plus 1,254 subjects from 6 global collaborators.

CDR1 is given as MNHEY and CDR2 as SVGAGI, both from the germline V gene. Including the terminal cysteine and phenylalanine, the CDR3 comprises 13 residues. Only CDR3 DNA remains: 39 bases, in frame from the first base. The V and J ends are trimmed by 0 bases and 14 bases, leaving 16 bases between them. One collaborating source in Seattle enrolled patients while the patients were actively infected and followed the patients over time throughout the course of disease. Whole blood was collected in K2EDTA tubes by collaborating institutions according to the institutions' own protocols. For TCRbeta analysis, collaborators shipped samples in one of three forms: frozen whole blood, isolated PBMCs, or DNA extracted from either of those sample types. Remarks on this clone: No antigen is known for it. No much larger clone is present one base from it, and per-base qualities are unavailable.

The immunoSEQ Assay, a bias-controlled multiplex PCR, was used to amplify TCRbeta CDR3 regions from genomic DNA. In the authors' own workflow: The number of nucleated cells in each sample was estimated by amplification of reference gene primers within the assay. To quantify the absolute abundance of each unique TCRbeta CDR3 rearrangement, sequence reads were collapsed and filtered. For each sample, productive Simpson clonality was calculated as the square root of Simpson's diversity index across productive rearrangements. This immuneACCESS table, as held by TCRdb, lists in-frame sequences with V and J called but not all clones. Of the missing ones, under half trace to an unresolved V gene in checked studies; the others have no known cause. That table supplies the V and J calls and clone size; D and trimming were determined from the DNA. This sample lists 50,000 to 75,000 clones; around 73% were detected once. 13% to 15% of the sample is in the top ten clones.

On the study overall, not on this receptor specifically: Clinical and demographic metadata were provided uncurated, with the amount varying by source and participant.

The sequenced sample was peripheral blood. The chain is encoded by TRBV6-5 joined to TRBJ2-5, with a tentative D gene TRBD2 over 5 matching bases. This receptor was taken from a man in his fifties or sixties with COVID-19, enrolled during active disease. DNA sequence: TGTGCCAGCAGTTACTCGATTGGAAGCGGCCCATACTTC. Protein translation: CASSYSIGSGPYF.